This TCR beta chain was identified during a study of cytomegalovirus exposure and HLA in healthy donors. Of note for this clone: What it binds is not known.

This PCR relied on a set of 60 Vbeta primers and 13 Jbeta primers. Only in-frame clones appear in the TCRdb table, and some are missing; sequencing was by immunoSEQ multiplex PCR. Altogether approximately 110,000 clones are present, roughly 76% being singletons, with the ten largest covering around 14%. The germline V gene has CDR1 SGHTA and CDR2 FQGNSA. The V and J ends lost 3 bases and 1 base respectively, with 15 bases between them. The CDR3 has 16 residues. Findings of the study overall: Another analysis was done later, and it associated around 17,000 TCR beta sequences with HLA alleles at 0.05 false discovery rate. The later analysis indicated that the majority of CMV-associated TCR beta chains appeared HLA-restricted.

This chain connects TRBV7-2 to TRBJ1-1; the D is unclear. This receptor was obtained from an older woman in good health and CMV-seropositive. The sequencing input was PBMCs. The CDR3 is CASSFVPGAWNTEAFF. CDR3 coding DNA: TGTGCCAGCAGCTTTGTACCGGGAGCATGGAACACTGAAGCTTTCTTT.